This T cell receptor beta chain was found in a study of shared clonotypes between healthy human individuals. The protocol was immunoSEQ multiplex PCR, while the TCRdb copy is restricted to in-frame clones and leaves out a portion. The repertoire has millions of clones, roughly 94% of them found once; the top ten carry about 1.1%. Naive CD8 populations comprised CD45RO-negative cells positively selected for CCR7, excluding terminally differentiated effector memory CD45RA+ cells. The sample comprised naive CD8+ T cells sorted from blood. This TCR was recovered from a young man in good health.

The DNA for the CDR3 is TGTGCCAGCAGCCCGGGGACGGACCCCGTTGGCTATGGCTACACCTTC. It yields the protein CASSPGTDPVGYGYTF. The chain has TRBV13 and TRBJ1-2, with D perhaps TRBD1 (5 bases). Trimming took off 5 bases at V and 4 bases at J, with 20 bases between the two ends. CDR1 and CDR2 from the germline V gene are PRHDT and FYEKMQ (reference sequence). The CDR3 consists of 16 residues.